This T cell receptor beta chain was observed in a study of cytomegalovirus exposure and HLA in healthy donors (dated by TCRdb to 2016 to 2017). Regarding the research as a whole: An earlier analysis of under 600 of the donors reported roughly 300 Gb of sequence data and 117 million unique TCR beta sequences from roughly 180 million T cells. Alongside the repertoire data, information on donor age, sex, ethnicity and CMV serostatus was compiled. Class I and class II HLA loci were covered by the typing at four-digit resolution. The study used immunosequencing to profile the T cell repertoires of approximately 690 subjects and linked those repertoires to cytomegalovirus serostatus. All discovery cohort repertoires had been generated using a single sequencing platform. Four or five DR-DQ haplotypes were treated as single units for association and clustering because of strong linkage in the cohort. In addition to the first cohort of approximately 650 subjects, a separate validation cohort of under 150 different subjects was used. The genetic ancestry cluster associated with self-reported Caucasian donors included about four fifths of the roughly 400 genotyped donors. The study combined high-throughput TCR immunosequencing, statistical association of individual TCRs with disease status, and machine learning to predict cytomegalovirus infection status. The aim of the study was to test whether cataloging public T cell receptors could identify signatures of past pathogen exposure. About 320 gigabases of sequencing data and around 87 million unique TCR sequences were included in an early release covering about 620 HLA-typed donors. The number of typed donors differed by locus: roughly 629-640 for A, B, C, DRB1 and DQB1; 500 to 550 for DQA1; 600 to 610 for DPA1; and roughly 470 for DPB1. Across some 400 genotyped donors of the cohort, an average of about 240,000 unique TCR beta nucleotide sequences per donor were sequenced, and about a sixth of those sequences were non-productive. Rather than drawing on any new phenotypic data, the later analysis identified candidate immune exposures from TCR beta sequences and the way those sequences occurred across donors. In an earlier analysis of 587 of the donors, high-throughput TCR beta sequencing was used to judge whether each TCR beta V gene segment behaved as functional or pseudogenic. A later analysis re-analyzed previously published TCR beta repertoires from roughly 600 donors and added high-resolution HLA genotyping to study TCR occurrence patterns. A later genetic analysis took genome-wide SNP genotypes for about 65% of the roughly 670 donors and used that subset as a discovery cohort.

The cohort was made up of roughly 670 healthy bone marrow donors. Cohort members were all nominally healthy when sampled, although unrecorded immune exposures were likely present. The donor was CMV seronegative and belonged to the group of 352 seronegative cohort members. A peripheral blood sample was collected from each donor, and TCR beta sequencing was performed on peripheral blood mononuclear cells. Genomic DNA extraction from the blood cell samples was performed with the Qiagen DNeasy Blood Extraction Kit. A note on this clone: This clone's antigen is unknown. No base quality information exists; no much larger clone differs at one position.

Library construction relied on the immunoSEQ multiplex PCR assay. For the multiplex PCR, a mixture combining 60 forward primers for TCR Vbeta segments and 13 reverse primers for TCR Jbeta segments was used. Amplification of the CDR3 region of rearranged TCR beta genes was performed with a multiplex PCR assay on genomic DNA. Amplified TCR beta libraries were sequenced as 87-base-pair reads on the Illumina HiSeq System. Per the original workflow: In a later analysis, some 80 million unique TCR beta chains were counted across the 500 to 850 repertoires, and about 9.9 million of these chains were shared by at least two donors. Raw reads were error-corrected and collapsed into unique sequences by a nearest-neighbor algorithm in which closely related sequences were merged to remove PCR and sequencing errors. Alignment of CDR3 sequences to IMGT reference sequences was used to assign V, D and J gene segments. For a sequence to be retained, a match of at least six nucleotides to both a V gene segment and a J gene segment was required. A rearrangement was called productive if the CDR3 had no stop codons and remained in frame with V and J, and every other rearrangement was called non-productive. Following IMGT convention, CDR3 was defined as the stretch from the second conserved V-encoded cysteine up to the conserved J-encoded phenylalanine. In an earlier analysis of more than 550 of the donors, sequences lacking an unambiguous match to a single V gene segment were excluded. An earlier analysis of fewer than 750 of the donors classified V segments as functional when productive rearrangements were above 56.7% and as segregating when the standard deviation between donors was above 5%. To diagnose cytomegalovirus status from the catalog of TCR beta chain sequences, a statistical classification framework was built. V and J gene assignment, in a later analysis, came from comparing TCR nucleotide sequences with IMGT/GENE-DB human TR gene sequences. In a later analysis, CDR3 sequences and most-parsimonious VDJ recombination scenarios were assigned using the TCRdist pipeline. A later analysis defined each TCR beta chain by its CDR3 amino acid sequence plus V-gene family, and excluded reads lacking a unique V-gene family. To address suspected cross-contamination and a sequencing artifact, a later analysis removed around 600 highly shared, low-generation-probability nucleotide sequences. In a later analysis, a clonal expansion index was calculated for each public chain from normalized within-repertoire ranks of inferred template counts. A later analysis computed generation probabilities with a VDJ recombination model fitted to out-of-frame rearrangements, and checked the results against IGoR. In a later analysis, hypergeometric tests were used to score TCR-TCR, TCR-HLA and TCR-CMV co-occurrence, with a repertoire-size bias correction applied to TCR pairs. In a later analysis, false discovery rates were estimated by permuting HLA or CMV assignments 20 times. In a later analysis, co-occurring TCRs were grouped using DBSCAN, with TCRdist sequence similarity added in when clustering inside HLA-allele-positive subsets. For co-occurrence clustering, repertoires with fewer than 30,000 or more than 120,000 public chains were excluded, along with roughly 5 repertoires with anomalous nucleotide sharing. Not all clones reach the TCRdb copy of this immuneACCESS table, which keeps in-frame sequences only. Checked studies attribute under half of the gap to unresolved V genes and leave the rest unexplained. V and J calls plus clone size are reproduced from that table; the DNA served to infer D and trimming. The table for this sample lists 170,000 or so clones; approximately 84% of them were counted only once. Clones ranked in the top ten supply 0.38% of the sample.

Overall study outcomes, separate from this receptor: According to a later genetic analysis, donors in an Asian-associated ancestry cluster had fewer N-insertions in productive TCRs than the roughly 670-donor mean. A few of the identified cytomegalovirus-associated TCR beta chains were confirmed in vitro to be specific for cytomegalovirus antigens. The presence/absence analyses assumed that sequencing depth was roughly uniform across donors, and that assumption may not be true. In an earlier analysis of 587 of the donors, most TCR beta V segments appeared in productive rearrangements about 90% or about 30% of the time, broadly matching IMGT annotations. The study gave a list of some 150 TCR beta chains associated with cytomegalovirus. In this cohort, only TCR beta chains were sequenced, and detectable features were limited by the absence of alpha or paired-chain data. A later analysis found that most CMV-associated TCR beta chains appeared HLA-restricted, with HLA associations seemingly driven largely by CMV exposure. The authors suggested that the approach could potentially be generalized to other disease states and immunological phenotypes. Across donors, most TCR sequences were observed very rarely, whereas some public TCRs were present in many individuals. Cytomegalovirus status was reported to be diagnosed by the classifier with high specificity and sensitivity in both the original and validation cohorts. Because counts were too low, more than 15 rarely observed V segments, including chromosome 9 orphons, were excluded from the earlier analysis of 587 of the donors. A group of highly shared sequence variants was considered likely to be a technical artifact of the sequencing pipeline. Assigning TCR associations to individual alleles was difficult when HLA alleles, especially DR and DQ, strongly co-occurred. Linkage disequilibrium might explain the correlated functional status among segregating V segments, but an unknown experimental factor could not be excluded. An association between a missense DCLRE1C variant and V-gene and J-gene trimming of TCR beta chains was found in a later genetic analysis and replicated in an independent cohort. In a later analysis, 16,951 TCR beta sequences were associated with specific HLA alleles at a false discovery rate of 0.05. In a later analysis, the rate of TCR association differed among HLA loci, with DRB1 alleles having the most associated TCRs and HLA-C alleles having the fewest. In a later analysis, HLA-associated TCR beta chains were found to be more clonally expanded and to have lower generation probabilities than equally common non-associated chains. A further reported finding was that TCR beta sequences accurately predicted the HLA-A and HLA-B alleles for most subjects in the first cohort. Because some donors lacked HLA typing at each locus, the association tests relied only on the typed subset. CMV serostatus was the only immune exposure information available for the cohort. A later analysis reported that several top co-occurrence clusters appeared linked to parvovirus B19, influenza, CMV and Epstein-Barr virus.

Sequencing used PBMCs. This clonotype was obtained from a boy between 2 and 15 years old in good health and CMV-seronegative.

The CDR3 region has the sequence CASSYTGSYEQYF. The nucleotide sequence is TGTGCCAGCAGCTATACAGGTTCCTACGAGCAGTACTTC. The chain is encoded by TRBV7-9 joined to TRBJ2-5; perhaps TRBD1 is the D gene, with 5 bases matching. The closer fit of TRBJ2-7 to the DNA end suggests the J call may be wrong. Including the terminal cysteine and phenylalanine, the CDR3 comprises 13 residues. Left in the record is the CDR3 DNA by itself, 39 bases read in frame from the first base. CDR1 and CDR2, looked up from the germline V gene (reference sequence), are SEHNR and FQNEAQ.